Following are 18 T cell receptor beta chains from one sample sequenced in a study of T cell responses to AZD1222 COVID-19 vaccine. Produced via immunoSEQ multiplex PCR; TCRdb's table is partial and in-frame only. This table has 150,000 or so clones, 90% appearing once. This specimen consisted of peripheral blood, obtained on day 0 of AZD1222 vaccination. The receptors here all came from an adult in good health.

The CDR3 nucleotides read TGTGCCAGCAGCTCCCAGGGGGGTGACGCTTTCTTT. Translated: CASSSQGGDAFF. V is TRBV7-2 and J is TRBJ1-1, with 7 bases matching TRBD1. Germline CDR1 reads SGHTA; CDR2 reads FQGNSA. V shed 4 bases, J shed 11 bases, and the junction held 7 bases outside the gene matches. CDR3 size: 12 residues.

This rearrangement joins TRBV5-1 to TRBJ1-2; D unresolved. Germline V CDR1 and CDR2: SGHRS, YFSETQ. Trimming removed 0 bases from V and 4 bases from J, with 10 bases in between. The CDR3 is made up of 14 amino acids. The CDR3 reads CASSLAWGGYGYTF. The DNA of the CDR3 is TGCGCCAGCAGCTTGGCTTGGGGTGGCTATGGCTACACCTTC.

DNA of the CDR3: TGCGCCAGCAGCCACGGACAGGGAGACTTCTATGGCTACACCTTC. Translation gives CASSHGQGDFYGYTF. This chain joins TRBV5-1 and TRBJ1-2, with 8 bases identical to TRBD1. Germline CDR1 SGHRS, CDR2 YFSETQ. The trim removed 4 bases at V and 4 bases at J, leaving 9 bases unmatched. The CDR3 sequence is 15 residues long.

The V and J genes are TRBV6-2 or TRBV6-3 and TRBJ1-5; D perhaps matches TRBD1 (6 bases). V was shortened by 4 bases and J by 4 bases, with 11 bases between the two germline ends. From germline, CDR1 is MNHEY and CDR2 SVGEGT. The CDR3 consists of 14 residues. The CDR3 DNA reads as TGTGCCAGCAGTTGGCGGGGGACAAATCAGCCCCAGCATTTT. It yields the protein CASSWRGTNQPQHF.

As to this clone: The sample contains more than one DNA sequence encoding this CDR3. The rearrangement joins TRBV19 to TRBJ1-2; D ambiguous. Per germline, CDR1 LNHDA and CDR2 SQIVND (reference sequence). V was trimmed by 3 bases and J by 0 bases, leaving 5 bases between them. This CDR3 comprises 13 residues. The CDR3 loop reads CASSIGANYGYTF. In DNA, the CDR3 is TGTGCCAGTAGTATCGGAGCTAACTATGGCTACACCTTC.

V gene TRBV28 combines with J gene TRBJ1-5; the D is unclear. The CDR3 runs 14 residues. Per germline, CDR1 MDHEN and CDR2 SYDVKM. Trimming removed 8 bases from V and 2 bases from J, with 13 bases in between. The CDR3 reads CASWWVGGNQPQHF. The CDR3 DNA is TGTGCCAGCTGGTGGGTTGGTGGCAATCAGCCCCAGCATTTT.

The chain couples TRBV3-1 (or the pseudogene TRBV3-2) to TRBJ1-1; D unresolved. V lost 3 bases, J lost 11 bases, and 16 bases lay in between. The CDR3 sequence is 13 residues long. Germline V gives CDR1 LGHDT, CDR2 YNNKEL (reference sequence). The CDR3: CASSQPTEGLAFF. DNA for the CDR3: TGTGCCAGCAGCCAGCCGACCGAGGGATTGGCTTTCTTT.

V gene TRBV2 combines with J gene TRBJ1-2; TRBD1 matches at 8 bases. This CDR3 region has 14 residues. Germline assignment: CDR1 SNHLY and CDR2 FYNNEI. The junction had 4 bases not matched to a gene; V was cut back by 4 bases and J by 3 bases. DNA for the CDR3: TGTGCCAGCAGTGGACAGGGGATCGACTATGGCTACACCTTC. It codes for CASSGQGIDYGYTF.

This chain joins TRBV18 and TRBJ2-5, with TRBD2 identical over 12 bases. V was clipped by 8 bases and J by 3 bases; unmatched bases: 1. Germline CDR1 KGHSH, CDR2 LQKENI. The CDR3 extends over 13 amino acids. Written as DNA, the CDR3 is TGTGCCAGCCGACTAGCGGGGGAAGAGACCCAGTACTTC. Its protein product is CASRLAGEETQYF.

The chain employs TRBV7-3 and TRBJ2-2; TRBD1 matches at 8 bases. Germline CDR1 reads SGHTA; CDR2 reads FQGTGA. The length of the CDR3 is 17 residues. With 2 bases clipped from V and 6 bases from J, the junction kept 11 bases outside the gene matches. The CDR3 region is CASSLGSQGGNAGELFF. DNA for the CDR3: TGTGCCAGCAGCTTAGGATCACAGGGGGGAAATGCCGGGGAGCTGTTTTTT.

This clone has ten or more counts. The chain uses TRBV4-3 and TRBJ1-1; perhaps TRBD1 as D (5 bases). V lost 0 bases to trimming and J lost 4 bases, with 15 bases between them. CDR3 length: 16 amino acids. Germline-derived CDR1 and CDR2 are LGHNA and YSLEER. The CDR3 here is CASSQELTRGSTEAFF. The CDR3 bases are TGCGCCAGCAGCCAAGAACTAACTCGGGGGAGCACTGAAGCTTTCTTT.

This clone appeared a single time. The chain recombines TRBV11-2 with TRBJ1-2; tentative D call: TRBD1 (5 bases). Germline lookup yields CDR1 SGHAT and CDR2 FQNNGV. The CDR3 is 14 amino acids. The V gene lost 7 bases and the J gene lost 6 bases, with 18 bases spanning the gap. The CDR3 spells CASTPAGEGHGYTF. The CDR3 DNA reads as TGTGCCAGCACCCCGGCGGGGGAAGGTCATGGCTACACCTTC.

The chain uses TRBV11-3 and TRBJ2-2; 9 nucleotides line up with TRBD1. The CDR3 has 16 amino acids. Per the germline V gene, CDR1 is SGHNT and CDR2 is YENEEA. The V segment lost 4 bases and the J segment 4 bases; nucleotides outside the gene matches: 7. For the CDR3, the DNA is TGTGCCAGCAGCTACTCCCGGACAGGGGTCACCGGGGAGCTGTTTTTT. Residues: CASSYSRTGVTGELFF.

The chain links TRBV30 to TRBJ2-5, with 7 bases matching TRBD2. This CDR3 spans 15 amino acids. Germline V gene data show CDR1 as GTSNPN and CDR2 as SVGIG (reference sequence). V dropped 1 base and J dropped 1; count of bases not matched to a gene: 6. Here the CDR3 reads CAWSGERGAQETQYF. DNA for the CDR3: TGTGCCTGGAGTGGAGAGCGGGGAGCCCAAGAGACCCAGTACTTC. The whole variable domain, remainder taken from reference TRBV30 and TRBJ2-5, is SQTIHQWPATLVQPVGSPLSLECTVEGTSNPNLYWYRQAAGRGLQLLFYSVGIGQISSEVPQNLSASRPQDRQFILSSKKLLLSDSGFYLCAWSGERGAQETQYFGPGTRLLVL.

J is TRBJ1-3 and V is TRBV10-3; maybe TRBD1 (5 bases). CDR1 ENHRY and CDR2 SYGVKD come from the germline V gene. The germline V and J ends were trimmed by 6 bases and 2 bases, with 17 bases remaining between them. There are 16 residues in the CDR3. The CDR3, as DNA: TGTGCCATCAGGGAAACAACAGGTCAAGCTGGAAACACCATATATTTT. Its translation is CAIRETTGQAGNTIYF.

The chain combines TRBV24-1 with TRBJ2-5; D is unclear. CDR1 KGHDR and CDR2 SFDVKD come from the germline V gene. The CDR3 totals 15 residues. Trimming cost V 4 bases and J 1 base, with 12 bases left between them. CDR3 sequence (DNA): TGTGCCACCAGTGACCCTTTGGGCAGCCAAGAGACCCAGTACTTC. It yields the protein CATSDPLGSQETQYF.

This sequence joins TRBV5-1 and TRBJ1-4; the match to TRBD1 covers 7 bases. Per germline, CDR1 SGHRS and CDR2 YFSETQ. CDR3 length equals 15 residues. V lost 3 bases and J lost 4; bases outside the gene matches: 6. Written as DNA, the CDR3 is TGCGCCAGCAGCTCTACCGGGACAGTTAATGAAAAACTGTTTTTT. Its translation is CASSSTGTVNEKLFF.

V gene TRBV7-3 combines with J gene TRBJ1-4; D is uncertain. V was clipped by 4 bases and J by 13 bases, with 13 bases between them. Germline CDR1 is SGHTA and CDR2 is FQGTGA. This CDR3 contains 12 residues. The CDR3 nucleotides read TGTGCCAGCAGCTACGGCCCACGGGCACTGTTTTTT. Amino acids: CASSYGPRALFF.